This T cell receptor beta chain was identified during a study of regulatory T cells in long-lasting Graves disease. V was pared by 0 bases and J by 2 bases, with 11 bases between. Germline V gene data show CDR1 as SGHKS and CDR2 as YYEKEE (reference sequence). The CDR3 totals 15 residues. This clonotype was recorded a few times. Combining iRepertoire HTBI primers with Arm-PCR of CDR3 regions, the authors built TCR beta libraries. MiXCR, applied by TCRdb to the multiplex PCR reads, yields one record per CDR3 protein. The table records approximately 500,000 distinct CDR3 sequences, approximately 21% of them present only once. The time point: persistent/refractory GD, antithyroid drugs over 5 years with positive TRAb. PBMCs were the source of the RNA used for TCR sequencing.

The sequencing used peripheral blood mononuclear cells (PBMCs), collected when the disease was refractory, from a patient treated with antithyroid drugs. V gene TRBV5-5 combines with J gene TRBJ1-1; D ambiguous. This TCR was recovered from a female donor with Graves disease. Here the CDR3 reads CASSLGVWENTEAFF. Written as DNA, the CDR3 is TGTGCCAGCAGCTTGGGAGTGTGGGAAAACACTGAAGCTTTCTTT.